The source of this T cell receptor (beta chain) is a study of tumor and adjacent non-tumor tissue in lung cancer. RNA was extracted from bulk tissue without any cell sorting. The normal lung tissue was taken more than 3 cm from the tumor edge. With respect to this clonotype: At one of its ends the junction is not consistent with the germline gene, which may arise from a read error.

The library came from three nested PCR rounds adapted from ARM-PCR protocols. From the multiplex PCR reads, TCRdb called clonotypes with MiXCR, one entry per CDR3 protein. The data show about 98,000 distinct CDR3 sequences, approximately 80% seen once. Germline lookup yields CDR1 SGHNT and CDR2 YENEEA. The CDR3 runs 16 residues. Sequenced: distant non-tumor lung tissue. The chain joins TRBV11-3 to TRBJ2-2; the match to TRBD2 covers 7 bases. The sequence was collected from a man aged 55 to 70 with small cell lung cancer. The CDR3 protein is CASSVTAGVVTREQFF. In nucleotides, the CDR3 is TGTGCCAGCAGCGTAACCGCGGGAGTGGTCACCAGGGAGCAGTTTTTT.